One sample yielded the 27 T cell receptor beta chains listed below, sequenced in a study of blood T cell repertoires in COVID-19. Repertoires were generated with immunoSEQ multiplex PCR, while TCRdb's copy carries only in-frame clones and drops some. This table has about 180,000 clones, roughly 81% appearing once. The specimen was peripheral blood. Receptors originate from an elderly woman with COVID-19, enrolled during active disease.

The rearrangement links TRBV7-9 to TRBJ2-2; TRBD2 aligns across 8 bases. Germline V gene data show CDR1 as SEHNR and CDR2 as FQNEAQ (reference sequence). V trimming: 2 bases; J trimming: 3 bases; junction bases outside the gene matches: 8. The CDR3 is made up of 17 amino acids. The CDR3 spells CASSLMPRGGDTGELFF. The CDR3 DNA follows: TGTGCCAGCAGCTTAATGCCCCGGGGGGGTGACACCGGGGAGCTGTTTTTT.

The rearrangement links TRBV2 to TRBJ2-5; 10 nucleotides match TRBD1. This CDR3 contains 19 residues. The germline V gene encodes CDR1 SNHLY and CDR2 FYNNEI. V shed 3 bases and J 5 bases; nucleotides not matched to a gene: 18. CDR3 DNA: TGTGCCAGCAGTGAGAAGGGTCCGATAGACAGGGGGCTCGGCGAGACCCAGTACTTC. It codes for CASSEKGPIDRGLGETQYF.

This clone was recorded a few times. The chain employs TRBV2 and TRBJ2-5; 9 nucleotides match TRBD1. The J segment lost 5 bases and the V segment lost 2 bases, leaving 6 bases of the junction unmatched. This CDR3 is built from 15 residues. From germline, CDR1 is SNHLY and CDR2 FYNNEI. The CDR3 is CASSEWGQGGETQYF. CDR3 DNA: TGTGCCAGCAGTGAATGGGGACAGGGTGGGGAGACCCAGTACTTC.

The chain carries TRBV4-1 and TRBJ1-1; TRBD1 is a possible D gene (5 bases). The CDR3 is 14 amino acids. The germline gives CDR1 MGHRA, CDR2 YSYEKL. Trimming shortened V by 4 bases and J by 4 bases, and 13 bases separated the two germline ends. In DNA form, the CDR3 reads TGCGCCAGCAGCCGGGGGGTTTTAGCCACTGAAGCTTTCTTT. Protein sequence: CASSRGVLATEAFF.

The CDR3 region has the DNA TGTGCCAGCAGCCAAGCAGCAGGTCCTGGCTACACCTTC. It is translated as CASSQAAGPGYTF. The V gene is TRBV3-1 (or the pseudogene TRBV3-2), the J gene TRBJ1-2; D uncertain. Germline-derived CDR1 and CDR2 are LGHDT and YNNKEL (reference sequence). With 1 base removed from V and 7 bases from J, the gap between germline ends came to 10 bases. This CDR3 contains 13 residues.

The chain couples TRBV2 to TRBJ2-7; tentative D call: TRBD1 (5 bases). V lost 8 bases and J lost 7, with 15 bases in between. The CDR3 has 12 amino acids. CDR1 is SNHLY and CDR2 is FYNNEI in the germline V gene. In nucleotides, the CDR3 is TGTGCCAGCCACTCAGGGTCGAAAGAGCAGTACTTC. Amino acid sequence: CASHSGSKEQYF. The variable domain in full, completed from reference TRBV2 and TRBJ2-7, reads EPEVTQTPSHQVTQMGQEVILRCVPISNHLYFYWYRQILGQKVEFLVSFYNNEISEKSEIFDDQFSVERPDGSNFTLKIRSTKLEDSAMYFCASHSGSKEQYFGPGTRLTVT.

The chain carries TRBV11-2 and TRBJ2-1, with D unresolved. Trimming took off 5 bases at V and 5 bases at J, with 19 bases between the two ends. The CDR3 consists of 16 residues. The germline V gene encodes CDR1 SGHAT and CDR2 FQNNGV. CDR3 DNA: TGTGCCAGCAGCCCCCCACGGAGTCCGTTGAACAATGAGCAGTTCTTC. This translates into CASSPPRSPLNNEQFF.

In DNA, the CDR3 is TGTGCCAGCAGCTTCGGACTAGCCCCAGATACGCAGTATTTT. Amino acids: CASSFGLAPDTQYF. The chain uses TRBV5-4 and TRBJ2-3; 8 bases fit TRBD2. Germline lookup yields CDR1 SGHNT and CDR2 YYREEE (reference sequence). The CDR3 spans 14 residues. With V trimmed by 2 bases and J by 4 bases, 3 bases remained unmatched.

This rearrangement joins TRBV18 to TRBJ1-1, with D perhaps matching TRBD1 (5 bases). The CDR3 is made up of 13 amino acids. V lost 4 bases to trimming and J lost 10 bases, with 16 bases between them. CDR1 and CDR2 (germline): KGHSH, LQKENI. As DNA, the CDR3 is TGTGCCAGCTCACAGGACAATATGAGCAGAGCTTTCTTT. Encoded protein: CASSQDNMSRAFF.

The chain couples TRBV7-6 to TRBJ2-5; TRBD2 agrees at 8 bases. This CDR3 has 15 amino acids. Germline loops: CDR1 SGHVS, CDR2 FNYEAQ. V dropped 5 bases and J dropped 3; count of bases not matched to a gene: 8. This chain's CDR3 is CASSPWGAGEETQYF. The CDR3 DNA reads TGTGCCAGCAGCCCATGGGGAGCGGGGGAAGAGACCCAGTACTTC.

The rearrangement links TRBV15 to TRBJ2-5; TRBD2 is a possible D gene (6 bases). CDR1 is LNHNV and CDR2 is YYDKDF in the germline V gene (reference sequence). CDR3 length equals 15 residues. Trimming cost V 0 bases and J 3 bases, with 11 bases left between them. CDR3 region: CATSRDWEAEETQYF. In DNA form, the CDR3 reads TGTGCCACCAGCAGAGATTGGGAGGCCGAAGAGACCCAGTACTTC. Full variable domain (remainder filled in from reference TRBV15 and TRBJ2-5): DAMVIQNPRYQVTQFGKPVTLSCSQTLNHNVMYWYQQKSSQAPKLLFHYYDKDFNNEADTPDNFQSRRPNTSFCFLDIRSPGLGDTAMYLCATSRDWEAEETQYFGPGTRLLVL.

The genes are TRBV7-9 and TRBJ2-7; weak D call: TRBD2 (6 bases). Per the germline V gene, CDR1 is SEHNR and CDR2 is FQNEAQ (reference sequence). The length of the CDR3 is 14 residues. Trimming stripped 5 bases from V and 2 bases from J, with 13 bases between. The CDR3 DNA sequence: TGTGCCAGCAGCCTCGGACTAACCCCCTACGAGCAGTACTTC. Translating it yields CASSLGLTPYEQYF. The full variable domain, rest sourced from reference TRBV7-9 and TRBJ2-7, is DTGVSQNPRHKITKRGQNVTFRCDPISEHNRLYWYRQTLGQGPEFLTYFQNEAQLEKSRLLSDRFSAERPKGSFSTLEIQRTEQGDSAMYLCASSLGLTPYEQYFGPGTRLTVT.

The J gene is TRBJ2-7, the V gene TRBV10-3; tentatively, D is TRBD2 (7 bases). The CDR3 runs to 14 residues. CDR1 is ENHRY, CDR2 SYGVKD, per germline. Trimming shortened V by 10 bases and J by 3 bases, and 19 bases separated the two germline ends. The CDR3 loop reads CATGRGRTNYEQYF. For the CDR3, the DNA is TGTGCCACGGGGCGGGGGCGGACCAACTACGAGCAGTACTTC.

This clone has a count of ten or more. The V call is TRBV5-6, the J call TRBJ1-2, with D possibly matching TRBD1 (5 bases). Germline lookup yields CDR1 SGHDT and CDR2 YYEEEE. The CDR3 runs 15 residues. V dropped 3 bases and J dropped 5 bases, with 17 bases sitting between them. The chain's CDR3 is CASSSTIRQPYGYTF. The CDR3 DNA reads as TGTGCCAGCAGCTCTACCATTAGACAGCCGTATGGCTACACCTTC.

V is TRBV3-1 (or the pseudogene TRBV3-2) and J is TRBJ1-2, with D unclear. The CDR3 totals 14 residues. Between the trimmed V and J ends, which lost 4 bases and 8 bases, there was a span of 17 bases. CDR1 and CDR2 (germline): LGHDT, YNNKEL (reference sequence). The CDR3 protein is CASSPLDRVGGYTF. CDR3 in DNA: TGTGCCAGCAGCCCTCTCGACCGGGTCGGAGGCTACACCTTC.

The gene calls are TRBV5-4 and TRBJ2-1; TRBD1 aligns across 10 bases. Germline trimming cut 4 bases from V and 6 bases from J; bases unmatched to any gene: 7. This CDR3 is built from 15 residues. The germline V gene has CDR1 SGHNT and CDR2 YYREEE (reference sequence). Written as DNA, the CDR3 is TGTGCCAGCAGCCGGGACAGGGGTGGGGGCAATGAGCAGTTCTTC. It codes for CASSRDRGGGNEQFF.

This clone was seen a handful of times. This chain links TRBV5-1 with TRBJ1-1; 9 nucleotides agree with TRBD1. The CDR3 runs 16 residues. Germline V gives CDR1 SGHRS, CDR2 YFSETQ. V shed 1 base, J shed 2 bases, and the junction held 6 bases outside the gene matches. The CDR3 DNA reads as TGCGCCAGCAGCTTGCCACTCACAGGGGGCAACACTGAAGCTTTCTTT. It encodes CASSLPLTGGNTEAFF.

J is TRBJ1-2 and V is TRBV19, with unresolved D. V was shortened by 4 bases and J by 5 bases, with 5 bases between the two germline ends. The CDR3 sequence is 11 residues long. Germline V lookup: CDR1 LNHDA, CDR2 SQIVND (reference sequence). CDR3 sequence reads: CASSTLYGYTF. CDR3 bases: TGTGCCAGTAGTACTCTATATGGCTACACCTTC.

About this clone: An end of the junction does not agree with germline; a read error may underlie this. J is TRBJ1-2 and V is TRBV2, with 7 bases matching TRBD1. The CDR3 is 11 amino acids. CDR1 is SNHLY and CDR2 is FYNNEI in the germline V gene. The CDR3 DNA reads TGTGCCAGCAGCCGTCTGGACAGGCTATACTTC. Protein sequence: CASSRLDRLYF.

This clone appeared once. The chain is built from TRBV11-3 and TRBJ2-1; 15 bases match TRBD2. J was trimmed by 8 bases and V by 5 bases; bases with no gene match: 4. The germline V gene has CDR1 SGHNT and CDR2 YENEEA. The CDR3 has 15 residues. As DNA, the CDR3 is TGTGCCAGCAGCCGGACTAGCGGGGGGGCATATGAGCAGTTCTTC. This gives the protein CASSRTSGGAYEQFF. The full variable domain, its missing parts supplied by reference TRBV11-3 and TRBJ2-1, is EAGVVQSPRYKIIEKKQPVAFWCNPISGHNTLYWYLQNLGQGPELLIRYENEEAVDDSQLPKDRFSAERLKGVDSTLKIQPAELGDSAVYLCASSRTSGGAYEQFFGPGTRLTVL.

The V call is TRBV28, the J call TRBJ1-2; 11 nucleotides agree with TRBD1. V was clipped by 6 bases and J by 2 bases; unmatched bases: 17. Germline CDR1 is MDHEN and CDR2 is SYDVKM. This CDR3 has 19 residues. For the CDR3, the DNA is TGTGCCAGCAGCACACCTACTATGTGGGACAGGGGGTCGAACTATGGCTACACCTTC. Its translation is CASSTPTMWDRGSNYGYTF.

As DNA, the CDR3 is TGTGCCAGCAGTTACTCGACGGGGGGACCTACCGGGGAGCTGTTTTTT. Its protein product is CASSYSTGGPTGELFF. This chain uses TRBV6-5 with TRBJ2-2; TRBD2 matches 7 bases. The CDR3 is made up of 16 amino acids. V gave up 0 bases and J gave up 5 bases; unmatched junction bases: 6. Germline assignment: CDR1 MNHEY and CDR2 SVGAGI.

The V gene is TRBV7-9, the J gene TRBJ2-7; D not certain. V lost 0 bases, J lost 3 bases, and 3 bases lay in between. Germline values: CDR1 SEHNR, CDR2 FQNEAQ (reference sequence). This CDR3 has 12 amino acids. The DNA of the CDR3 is TGTGCCAGCAGCTTAGCCTTCTACGAGCAGTACTTC. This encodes CASSLAFYEQYF.

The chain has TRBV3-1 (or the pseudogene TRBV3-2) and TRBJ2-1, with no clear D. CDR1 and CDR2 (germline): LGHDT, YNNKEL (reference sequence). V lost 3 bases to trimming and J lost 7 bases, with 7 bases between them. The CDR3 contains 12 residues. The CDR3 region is CASSHPRNEQFF. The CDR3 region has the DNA TGTGCCAGCAGCCACCCTCGGAATGAGCAGTTCTTC.

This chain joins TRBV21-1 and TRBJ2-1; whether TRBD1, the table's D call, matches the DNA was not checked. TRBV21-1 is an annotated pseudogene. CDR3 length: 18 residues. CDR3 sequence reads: CASSNYQLGRVNVNEQFF. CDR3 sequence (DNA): TGTGCCAGCAGCAATTATCAGCTGGGCAGGGTGAACGTAAATGAGCAGTTCTTC.

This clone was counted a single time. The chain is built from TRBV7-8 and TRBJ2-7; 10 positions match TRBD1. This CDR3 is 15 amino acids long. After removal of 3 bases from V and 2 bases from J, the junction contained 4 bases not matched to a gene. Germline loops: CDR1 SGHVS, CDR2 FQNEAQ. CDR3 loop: CASSFGGQGAYEQYF. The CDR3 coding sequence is TGTGCCAGCAGCTTCGGAGGACAGGGGGCCTACGAGCAGTACTTC.

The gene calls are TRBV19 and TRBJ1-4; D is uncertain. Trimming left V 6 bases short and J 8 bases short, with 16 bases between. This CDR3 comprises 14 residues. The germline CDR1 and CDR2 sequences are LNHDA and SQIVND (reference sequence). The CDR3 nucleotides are TGTGCCAGTAGCAAACGAGCAGGAGGAGAAAAACTGTTTTTT. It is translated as CASSKRAGGEKLFF.